These 32 T cell receptor beta chains share one sample of origin, sequenced in a study of neoadjuvant anti-PD-1 for oral cavity cancer. Measured with immunoSEQ multiplex PCR; TCRdb has only the in-frame clones, and not every one. Of roughly 14,000 clones listed, approximately 63% are singletons. The starting material was PBMCs, obtained before nivolumab (anti-PD-1) treatment. These receptors were obtained from a person aged 35-79 years with oral cavity squamous cell carcinoma.

The V call is TRBV7-9, the J call TRBJ1-1, with 8 bases identical to TRBD1. Per the germline V gene, CDR1 is SEHNR and CDR2 is FQNEAQ (reference sequence). This CDR3 region has 14 residues. The V and J ends lost 3 bases and 3 bases, in that order; junction bases with no gene match: 3. The CDR3 here is CASSFRQGYTEAFF. DNA of the CDR3: TGTGCCAGCAGCTTCAGACAGGGGTACACTGAAGCTTTCTTT.

The V gene is TRBV7-9, the J gene TRBJ1-1, with D perhaps matching TRBD1 (6 bases). Trimming stripped 6 bases from V and 1 base from J, with 12 bases between. CDR1 is SEHNR, CDR2 FQNEAQ, per germline (reference sequence). The CDR3 has 14 amino acids. The CDR3 sequence: CASRKNRENTEAFF. The CDR3 DNA sequence: TGTGCCAGCAGGAAAAACAGGGAGAACACTGAAGCTTTCTTT.

The chain recombines TRBV5-4 with TRBJ1-5, with D perhaps TRBD1 (5 bases). The CDR3 has 14 amino acids. V lost 0 bases and J 6 bases, leaving 10 bases between the germline ends. CDR1 and CDR2 (germline): SGHNT, YYREEE (reference sequence). CDR3 coding DNA: TGTGCCAGCAGCTTGGCGGGGGAAGGTCAGCCCCAGCATTTT. As protein: CASSLAGEGQPQHF.

The chain uses TRBV6-5 and TRBJ2-5, with D uncertain. Trimming left V 0 bases short and J 0 bases short, with 8 bases between. The CDR3 extends over 15 amino acids. CDR1 is MNHEY, CDR2 SVGAGI, per germline. The CDR3 nucleotides are TGTGCCAGCAGTTACTCGACTGGACACCAAGAGACCCAGTACTTC. Its translation: CASSYSTGHQETQYF.

This clone has a single count. The rearrangement uses TRBV6-1 and TRBJ2-5; TRBD2 matches at 7 bases. The germline V gene has CDR1 MNHNS and CDR2 SASEGT. The V segment lost 7 bases and the J segment 4 bases; nucleotides outside the gene matches: 3. The CDR3 sequence is 12 residues long. The CDR3, as DNA: TGTGCCAGCACATCGGGGGGAGAGACCCAGTACTTC. Amino acids: CASTSGGETQYF.

The chain couples TRBV7-3 to TRBJ2-1, with 9 bases aligning to TRBD1. This CDR3 has 13 residues. The J segment lost 9 bases and the V segment lost 8 bases, leaving 8 bases of the junction unmatched. Germline V gene data show CDR1 as SGHTA and CDR2 as FQGTGA. This CDR3 is CASGGQGYGEQFF. In DNA, the CDR3 is TGTGCCAGCGGGGGACAGGGTTACGGTGAGCAGTTCTTC.

The chain has TRBV18 and TRBJ1-4; the match to TRBD1 covers 10 bases. Trimming took 3 bases from V and 10 from J; bases not matched to a gene: 5. This CDR3 comprises 14 residues. Germline V CDR1 and CDR2: KGHSH, LQKENI. The chain's CDR3 is CASSPGQGSGKLFF. CDR3 DNA sequence: TGTGCCAGCTCACCGGGACAGGGGTCAGGAAAACTGTTTTTT.

The chain joins TRBV14 to TRBJ1-4, with D maybe TRBD1 (6 bases). Trimming stripped 4 bases from V and 8 bases from J, with 17 bases between. The CDR3 length is 15 residues. Germline CDR1 SGHDN, CDR2 FVKESK. The CDR3 nucleotides read TGTGCCAGCAGCCCACGAGACAGGAGTGGGGAAAAACTGTTTTTT. Protein sequence: CASSPRDRSGEKLFF.

This chain connects TRBV7-6 to TRBJ1-6; a possible D gene is TRBD1 (6 bases). The CDR3 length is 15 residues. Germline CDR1 is SGHVS and CDR2 is FNYEAQ. The V and J ends lost 1 base and 9 bases respectively, with 13 bases between them. DNA for the CDR3: TGTGCCAGCAGCTTAGAGGGCCAGGGGAGTTCACCCCTCCACTTT. Protein: CASSLEGQGSSPLHF. The full variable domain, in which reference TRBV7-6 and TRBJ1-6 provide the parts outside the CDR3, is GAGVSQSPRYKVTKRGQDVALRCDPISGHVSLYWYRQALGQGPEFLTYFNYEAQQDKSGLPNDRFSAERPEGSISTLTIQRTEQRDSAMYRCASSLEGQGSSPLHFGNGTRLTVT.

This chain uses TRBV9 with TRBJ2-3; D tentatively reads TRBD1 or TRBD2 (7 bases each). V was shortened by 3 bases and J by 3 bases, with 17 bases between the two germline ends. Germline V gene lookup returns CDR1 SGDLS and CDR2 YYNGEE. The CDR3 is made up of 16 amino acids. The CDR3: CASSGLQGRGTDTQYF. DNA of the CDR3: TGTGCCAGCAGCGGGCTACAGGGGAGGGGGACAGATACGCAGTATTTT.

The gene calls are TRBV18 and TRBJ1-2; a possible D gene is TRBD1 (5 bases). The V end was cut by 3 bases, the J end by 4 bases, with 12 bases between. CDR3 length: 14 amino acids. Germline CDR1 is KGHSH and CDR2 is LQKENI. The CDR3 loop reads CASSPEDGGYGYTF. As DNA, the CDR3 is TGTGCCAGCTCACCCGAGGACGGGGGCTATGGCTACACCTTC.

The rearrangement joins TRBV6-1 to TRBJ2-1, with 10 nucleotides matching TRBD2. The ends lost 7 bases at V and 3 bases at J; junction bases unmatched: 3. The CDR3 is 14 residues long. CDR1 MNHNS and CDR2 SASEGT come from the germline V gene. CDR3 sequence reads: CASTTSGIYNEQFF. The CDR3 nucleotides read TGTGCCAGCACTACTAGCGGGATCTACAATGAGCAGTTCTTC.

This chain connects TRBV7-3 to TRBJ1-1, with a possible D match to TRBD1 (5 bases). Germline V lookup: CDR1 SGHTA, CDR2 FQGTGA. There are 15 residues in the CDR3. Between the trimmed V and J ends, which lost 6 bases and 2 bases, there was a span of 16 bases. CDR3 residues: CASRSPGRRNTEAFF. The CDR3 DNA follows: TGTGCCAGCAGGTCTCCGGGACGGAGAAACACTGAAGCTTTCTTT.

The chain has TRBV13 and TRBJ2-1; D is perhaps TRBD1 (5 bases). The germline V gene encodes CDR1 PRHDT and CDR2 FYEKMQ (reference sequence). V was cut by 1 base and J by 6 bases, with 10 bases left in between. CDR3 size: 14 residues. CDR3 DNA sequence: TGTGCCAGCAGCTTAGTATTAGGGGTCAATGAGCAGTTCTTC. Its protein is CASSLVLGVNEQFF.

V is TRBV9 and J is TRBJ1-1; no clear D. V shed 4 bases and J shed 0 bases, with 16 bases lying between them. In germline, CDR1 is SGDLS, CDR2 YYNGEE. CDR3 size: 16 residues. The CDR3 DNA reads TGTGCCAGCAGCCCCCAAATGGCCGGGATGAACACTGAAGCTTTCTTT. Protein: CASSPQMAGMNTEAFF.

This clone was seen a few times. The same CDR3 can be traced to other DNA sequences in this sample. The gene calls are TRBV10-3 and TRBJ2-7; D ambiguous. CDR3 length: 12 amino acids. Germline V gene lookup returns CDR1 ENHRY and CDR2 SYGVKD. V was trimmed by 3 bases and J by 2 bases, leaving 5 bases between them. The CDR3 coding sequence is TGTGCCATCAGTGAAGTAGCCTACGAGCAGTACTTC. Encoded protein: CAISEVAYEQYF.

The chain recombines TRBV6-1 with TRBJ1-1; D gene uncertain. Trimming took off 7 bases at V and 1 base at J, with 7 bases between the two ends. Germline V CDR1 and CDR2: MNHNS, SASEGT. This CDR3 is 12 amino acids long. Here the CDR3 reads CASNEPNTEAFF. CDR3 in DNA: TGTGCCAGCAACGAACCGAACACTGAAGCTTTCTTT.

J is TRBJ1-2 and V is TRBV6-5, with TRBD1 matching over 8 bases. The trim removed 4 bases at V and 6 bases at J, leaving 4 bases unmatched. The germline V gene has CDR1 MNHEY and CDR2 SVGAGI. The CDR3 spans 13 residues. This CDR3 reads CASSWTGSHGYTF. The CDR3 DNA sequence: TGTGCCAGCAGTTGGACAGGGAGCCATGGCTACACCTTC.

This clone was detected only once. The V gene is TRBV19, the J gene TRBJ1-6, with TRBD1 matching 8 bases. J gave up 2 bases and V 6 bases, and 0 bases lay outside the gene matches. CDR1 LNHDA and CDR2 SQIVND come from the germline V gene (reference sequence). CDR3 length: 14 residues. CDR3 region: CASRQGAYNSPLHF. The CDR3 DNA sequence: TGTGCCAGTAGACAGGGGGCCTATAATTCACCCCTCCACTTT.

The V call is TRBV19, the J call TRBJ2-1, with TRBD1 matching 12 bases. Trimming removed 2 bases from V and 5 bases from J; junction bases left unmatched: 4. The germline CDR1 and CDR2 sequences are LNHDA and SQIVND (reference sequence). This CDR3 region has 16 residues. The CDR3 coding sequence is TGTGCCAGTAGTATAACGGGACAGGGGGCTGACAATGAGCAGTTCTTC. This translates into CASSITGQGADNEQFF.

The chain is built from TRBV7-8 and TRBJ2-7; TRBD2 aligns across 8 bases. With 5 bases clipped from V and 5 bases from J, the junction kept 14 bases outside the gene matches. CDR3 length: 16 amino acids. From germline, CDR1 is SGHVS and CDR2 FQNEAQ. The CDR3 loop is CASSPLAGRRGHEQYF. The CDR3 DNA reads as TGTGCCAGCAGCCCCCTAGCGGGCCGGAGGGGACACGAGCAGTACTTC.

This chain uses TRBV4-1 with TRBJ2-1; 9 bases align to TRBD2. With V trimmed by 3 bases and J by 1 base, 10 bases remained unmatched. Germline assignment: CDR1 MGHRA and CDR2 YSYEKL. The CDR3 has 18 residues. The CDR3 loop reads CASSQEGGLAFSYNEQFF. CDR3 DNA sequence: TGCGCCAGCAGCCAGGAGGGAGGACTAGCGTTTTCCTACAATGAGCAGTTCTTC.

The chain is built from TRBV19 and TRBJ1-1; D gene unclear. V lost 6 bases to trimming and J lost 3 bases, with 11 bases between them. The CDR3 totals 13 residues. Germline V gene data show CDR1 as LNHDA and CDR2 as SQIVND (reference sequence). CDR3 region: CASSSFSDTEAFF. CDR3 DNA sequence: TGTGCCAGTAGCTCCTTCTCGGACACTGAAGCTTTCTTT. Drawing the rest from reference TRBV19 and TRBJ1-1, the complete variable domain is DGGITQSPKYLFRKEGQNVTLSCEQNLNHDAMYWYRQDPGQGLRLIYYSQIVNDFQKGDIAEGYSVSREKKESFPLTVTSAQKNPTAFYLCASSSFSDTEAFFGQGTRLTVV.

The V gene is TRBV5-1, the J gene TRBJ1-4, with a possible D match to TRBD1 (5 bases). Germline CDR1 SGHRS, CDR2 YFSETQ. CDR3 length equals 17 residues. Trimming cost V 2 bases and J 4 bases, with 18 bases left between them. CDR3 region: CASSFGPTGSNNEKLFF. The CDR3 DNA is TGCGCCAGCAGCTTTGGCCCTACAGGCTCCAATAATGAAAAACTGTTTTTT.

J is TRBJ2-3 and V is TRBV6-5; D gene uncertain. V shed 2 bases and J shed 4 bases, with 10 bases lying between them. The CDR3 covers 14 residues. Per the germline V gene, CDR1 is MNHEY and CDR2 is SVGAGI. CDR3 protein: CASSYRRGADTQYF. CDR3 bases: TGTGCCAGCAGTTACAGGCGTGGGGCAGATACGCAGTATTTT.

This clone was picked up a small number of times. The V call is TRBV2, the J call TRBJ2-7; 8 bases map to TRBD1. CDR1 and CDR2 from the germline V gene are SNHLY and FYNNEI. This CDR3 region has 14 residues. Trimming cost V 5 bases and J 4 bases; bases outside gene matches: 7. The CDR3 DNA sequence: TGTGCCAGCAGTAAGACAGGGGCGGGTTACGAGCAGTACTTC. Its protein is CASSKTGAGYEQYF. Supplemented by reference TRBV2 and TRBJ2-7, the full variable domain reads EPEVTQTPSHQVTQMGQEVILRCVPISNHLYFYWYRQILGQKVEFLVSFYNNEISEKSEIFDDQFSVERPDGSNFTLKIRSTKLEDSAMYFCASSKTGAGYEQYFGPGTRLTVT.

This chain links TRBV30 with TRBJ1-1; D perhaps matches TRBD1 (6 bases). V gave up 2 bases and J gave up 7 bases, with 17 bases separating them. Germline lookup yields CDR1 GTSNPN and CDR2 SVGIG (reference sequence). The CDR3 covers 14 residues. The DNA for the CDR3 is TGTGCCTGGAGTAAGGAGGGGGTAAGGGGTGAAGCTTTCTTT. It specifies CAWSKEGVRGEAFF.

The chain has TRBV9 and TRBJ2-1, with 13 bases aligning to TRBD2. This CDR3 contains 15 residues. V gave up 0 bases and J gave up 8 bases; unmatched junction bases: 2. Looked up from germline, CDR1 is SGDLS and CDR2 is YYNGEE. For the CDR3, the DNA is TGTGCCAGCAGCGTAGTGGGACTAGCGGGATATGAGCAGTTCTTC. Amino acids: CASSVVGLAGYEQFF.

This clone occurred once. V gene TRBV27 combines with J gene TRBJ1-5; 9 bases align to TRBD1. The CDR3 spans 14 residues. The germline V gene has CDR1 MNHEY and CDR2 SMNVEV (reference sequence). After removal of 5 bases from V and 4 bases from J, the junction contained 3 bases not matched to a gene. CDR3 coding DNA: TGTGCCAGCAGTCCAGGGACAGGGAATCAGCCCCAGCATTTT. Its translation: CASSPGTGNQPQHF.

There are a few counts of this clone. The chain carries TRBV6-1 and TRBJ2-1; D might be TRBD2 (6 bases). V lost 0 bases, J lost 1 base, and 10 bases lay in between. Germline CDR1 and CDR2: MNHNS and SASEGT. The CDR3 is 16 amino acids. The CDR3 protein is CASSEAARGSYNEQFF. The CDR3 nucleotides are TGTGCCAGCAGTGAAGCCGCCCGGGGGTCCTACAATGAGCAGTTCTTC.

This CDR3 reads CASSLNRGGYLEAFF. CDR3 DNA: TGTGCCAGCAGTTTAAATCGGGGCGGGTACTTAGAAGCTTTCTTT. The chain links TRBV27 to TRBJ1-1; D perhaps matches TRBD1 (5 bases). The ends were cut back, 2 bases at V and 8 bases at J, with 18 bases in the middle. There are 15 residues in the CDR3. Germline CDR1 is MNHEY and CDR2 is SMNVEV (reference sequence).

J is TRBJ2-7 and V is TRBV18, with 7 bases identical to TRBD1. CDR1 is KGHSH, CDR2 LQKENI, per germline. With 2 bases clipped from V and 1 base from J, the junction kept 2 bases outside the gene matches. CDR3 size: 14 residues. The CDR3: CASSPGTASYEQYF. Here the CDR3 DNA reads TGTGCCAGCTCACCAGGGACAGCTTCCTACGAGCAGTACTTC.